These T cell receptor beta chains were read from a single sample in a study of shared clonotypes between healthy human individuals. Repertoires were generated with immunoSEQ multiplex PCR, while TCRdb's copy carries only in-frame clones and drops some. The sample has about 2.1 million clones; around 93% are singletons. Sequencing was performed on naive CD8+ T cells from PBMCs. These receptors all stem from a man between 18 and 29 years old in good health. Some clones in this sample may be carry-over from other donors' samples. Each CDR3 is given with its conserved first and last residue. A D gene is named only where the DNA matches it firmly. A row's size may be missing; if present it is once, few, many or a size class.

CDR3aa: CSGANSTEAFF
CDR3nt: TGCAGCGGGGCGAATAGCACTGAAGCTTTCTTT
v_gene: TRBV29-1
j_gene: TRBJ1-1
d_gene: .
abundance: .

CDR3aa: CASSLISGSYEQYF
CDR3nt: TGTGCCAGCAGCTTAATATCAGGCTCCTACGAGCAGTACTTC
v_gene: TRBV11-2
j_gene: TRBJ2-7
d_gene: .
abundance: .

CDR3aa: CASSPLEGQGHTDTQYF
CDR3nt: TGTGCCAGCTCACCACTTGAGGGGCAGGGGCACACAGATACGCAGTATTTT
v_gene: TRBV18
j_gene: TRBJ2-3
d_gene: .
abundance: .

CDR3aa: CASSQGPAGGYMNEQFF
CDR3nt: TGCGCCAGCAGCCAAGGTCCAGCGGGAGGGTATATGAATGAGCAGTTCTTC
v_gene: TRBV4-1
j_gene: TRBJ2-1
d_gene: TRBD2
abundance: once

CDR3aa: CSAQGTGFGEQYF
CDR3nt: TGCAGCGCTCAGGGGACAGGGTTTGGCGAGCAGTACTTC
v_gene: TRBV29-1
j_gene: TRBJ2-7
d_gene: TRBD1
abundance: .

CDR3aa: CASSDHHRDRGPYEQYF
CDR3nt: TGTGCCAGCAGTGACCATCACCGGGACAGGGGTCCCTACGAGCAGTACTTC
v_gene: TRBV6-1
j_gene: TRBJ2-7
d_gene: TRBD1
abundance: .

CDR3aa: CASREVPTDTQYF
CDR3nt: TGTGCCAGCAGAGAAGTACCCACAGATACGCAGTATTTT
v_gene: TRBV9
j_gene: TRBJ2-3
d_gene: .
abundance: once

CDR3aa: CASSLGVYEQYF
CDR3nt: TGTGCCAGCAGCTTGGGGGTTTACGAGCAGTACTTC
v_gene: TRBV5-8
j_gene: TRBJ2-7
d_gene: .
abundance: .

CDR3aa: CASSLFHSGANVLTF
CDR3nt: TGCGCCAGCAGCCTCTTCCACTCTGGGGCCAACGTCCTGACTTTC
v_gene: TRBV4-1
j_gene: TRBJ2-6
d_gene: .
abundance: .

CDR3aa: CASLWGSGANVLTF
CDR3nt: TGTGCCAGCCTTTGGGGCTCTGGGGCCAACGTCCTGACTTTC
v_gene: TRBV7-9
j_gene: TRBJ2-6
d_gene: .
abundance: .

CDR3aa: CASSLGAPTDTQYF
CDR3nt: TGTGCCAGCAGTTTAGGAGCGCCCACAGATACGCAGTATTTT
v_gene: TRBV27
j_gene: TRBJ2-3
d_gene: .
abundance: .

CDR3aa: CASSVVVADTQYF
CDR3nt: TGTGCCAGCAGCGTAGTGGTCGCAGATACGCAGTATTTT
v_gene: TRBV9
j_gene: TRBJ2-3
d_gene: .
abundance: .

CDR3aa: CASSSLGGEKNTGELFF
CDR3nt: TGTGCCAGCAGCTCCCTCGGGGGTGAAAAAAACACCGGGGAGCTGTTTTTT
v_gene: TRBV13
j_gene: TRBJ2-2
d_gene: .
abundance: .

CDR3aa: CSAGQAFTGELFF
CDR3nt: TGCAGCGCGGGACAGGCGTTTACCGGGGAGCTGTTTTTT
v_gene: TRBV29-1
j_gene: TRBJ2-2
d_gene: TRBD1
abundance: .

CDR3aa: CASSLVGGVSGGEAFF
CDR3nt: TGTGCCAGCAGCTTAGTAGGCGGCGTGTCGGGGGGTGAAGCTTTCTTT
v_gene: TRBV7-9
j_gene: TRBJ1-1
d_gene: .
abundance: .

CDR3aa: CAIREGGTQYF
CDR3nt: TGTGCCATCAGGGAGGGAGGGACGCAGTATTTT
v_gene: TRBV10-3
j_gene: TRBJ2-3
d_gene: TRBD2
abundance: .

CDR3aa: CASSPSTDTQYF
CDR3nt: TGTGCCAGCAGTCCCAGTACAGATACGCAGTATTTT
v_gene: TRBV27
j_gene: TRBJ2-3
d_gene: .
abundance: .

CDR3aa: CASSLGTGLGRGTDTQYF
CDR3nt: TGTGCCAGCAGCTTAGGGACCGGACTAGGGCGGGGCACAGATACGCAGTATTTT
v_gene: TRBV11-2
j_gene: TRBJ2-3
d_gene: TRBD2
abundance: .

CDR3aa: CASSYFGAGELFF
CDR3nt: TGTGCCAGCAGTTACTTTGGTGCGGGGGAGCTGTTTTTT
v_gene: TRBV6-5
j_gene: TRBJ2-2
d_gene: .
abundance: .

CDR3aa: CAWSAGGWEYF
CDR3nt: TGTGCCTGGAGTGCCGGCGGTTGGGAGTATTTT
v_gene: TRBV30
j_gene: TRBJ2-3
d_gene: .
abundance: .

CDR3aa: CASSYKWGLNYGYTF
CDR3nt: TGTGCCAGCAGTTATAAATGGGGGCTCAACTATGGCTACACCTTC
v_gene: TRBV6-5
j_gene: TRBJ1-2
d_gene: .
abundance: .

CDR3aa: CASGDRGGNQPQHF
CDR3nt: TGTGCCAGCGGGGACAGGGGAGGCAATCAGCCCCAGCATTTT
v_gene: TRBV27
j_gene: TRBJ1-5
d_gene: TRBD1
abundance: .